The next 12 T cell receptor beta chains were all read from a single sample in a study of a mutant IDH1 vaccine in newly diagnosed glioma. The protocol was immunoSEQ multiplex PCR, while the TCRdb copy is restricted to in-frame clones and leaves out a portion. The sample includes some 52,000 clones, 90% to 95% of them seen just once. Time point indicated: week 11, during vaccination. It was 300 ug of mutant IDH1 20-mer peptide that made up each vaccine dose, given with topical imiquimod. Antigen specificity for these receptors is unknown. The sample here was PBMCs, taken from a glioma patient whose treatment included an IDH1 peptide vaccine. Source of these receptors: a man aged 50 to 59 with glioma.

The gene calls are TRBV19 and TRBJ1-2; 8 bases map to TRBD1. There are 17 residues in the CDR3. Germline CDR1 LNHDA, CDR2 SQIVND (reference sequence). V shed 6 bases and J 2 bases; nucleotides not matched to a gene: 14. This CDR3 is CASSSPATGDRNYGYTF. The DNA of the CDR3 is TGTGCCAGTAGCTCACCCGCGACAGGGGACAGGAACTATGGCTACACCTTC.

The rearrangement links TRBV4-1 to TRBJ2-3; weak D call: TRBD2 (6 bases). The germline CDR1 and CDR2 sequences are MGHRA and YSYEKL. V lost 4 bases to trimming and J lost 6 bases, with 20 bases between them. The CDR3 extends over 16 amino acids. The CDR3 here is CASSPLAGPPIDTQYF. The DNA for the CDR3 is TGCGCCAGCAGCCCCCTCGCGGGGCCCCCGATCGATACGCAGTATTTT.

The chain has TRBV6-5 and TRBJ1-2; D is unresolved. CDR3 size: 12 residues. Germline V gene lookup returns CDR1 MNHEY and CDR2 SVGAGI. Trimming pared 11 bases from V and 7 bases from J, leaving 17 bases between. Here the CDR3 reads CAAGYQPPGYTF. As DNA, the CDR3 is TGTGCCGCTGGATATCAGCCGCCTGGCTACACCTTC.

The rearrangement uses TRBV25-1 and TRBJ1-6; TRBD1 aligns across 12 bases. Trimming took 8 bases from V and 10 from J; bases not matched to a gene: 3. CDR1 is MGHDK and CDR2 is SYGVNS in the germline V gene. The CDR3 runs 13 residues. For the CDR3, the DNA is TGTGCCAGCGGGGACAGGGGGCTATCACCCCTCCACTTT. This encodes CASGDRGLSPLHF.

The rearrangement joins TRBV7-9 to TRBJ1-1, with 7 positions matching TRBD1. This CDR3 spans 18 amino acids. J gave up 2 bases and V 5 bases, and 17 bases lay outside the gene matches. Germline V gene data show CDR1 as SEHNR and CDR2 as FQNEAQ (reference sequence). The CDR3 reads CASSPKRGATGPNTEAFF. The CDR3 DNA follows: TGTGCCAGCAGCCCAAAGAGAGGCGCGACAGGGCCTAACACTGAAGCTTTCTTT.

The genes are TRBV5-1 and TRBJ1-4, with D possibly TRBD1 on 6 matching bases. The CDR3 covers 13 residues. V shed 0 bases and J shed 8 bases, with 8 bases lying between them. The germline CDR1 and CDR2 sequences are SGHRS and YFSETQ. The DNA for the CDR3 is TGCGCCAGCAGCTTGGGGACAGTCGAAAAACTGTTTTTT. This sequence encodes CASSLGTVEKLFF.

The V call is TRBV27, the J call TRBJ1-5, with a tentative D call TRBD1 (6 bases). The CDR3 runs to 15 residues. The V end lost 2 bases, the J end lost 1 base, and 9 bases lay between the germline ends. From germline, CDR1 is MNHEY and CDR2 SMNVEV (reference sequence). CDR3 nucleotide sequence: TGTGCCAGCAGTTTAACAGGGTGGAGCAATCAGCCCCAGCATTTT. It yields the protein CASSLTGWSNQPQHF.

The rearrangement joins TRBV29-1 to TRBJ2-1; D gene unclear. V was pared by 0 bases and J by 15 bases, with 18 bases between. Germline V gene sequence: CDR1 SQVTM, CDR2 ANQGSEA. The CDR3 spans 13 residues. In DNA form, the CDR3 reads TGCAGCGTTGAAGATCTTACTCGCAATAATCCGTTCTTC. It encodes CSVEDLTRNNPFF.

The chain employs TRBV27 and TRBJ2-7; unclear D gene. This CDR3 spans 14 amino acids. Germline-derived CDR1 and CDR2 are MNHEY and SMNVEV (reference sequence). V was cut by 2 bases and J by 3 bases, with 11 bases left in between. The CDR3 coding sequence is TGTGCCAGCAGTTTAGGGCAGCGCCACTACGAGCAGTACTTC. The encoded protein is CASSLGQRHYEQYF.

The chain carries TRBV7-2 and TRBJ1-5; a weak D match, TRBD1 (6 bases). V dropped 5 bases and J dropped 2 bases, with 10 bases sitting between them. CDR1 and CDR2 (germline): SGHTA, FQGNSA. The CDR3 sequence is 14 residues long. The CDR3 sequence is CASSQTGRNQPQHF. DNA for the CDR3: TGTGCCAGCAGCCAGACAGGACGCAATCAGCCCCAGCATTTT.

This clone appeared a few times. CDR3 in DNA: TGTGCCACCAGGACTAGAAAGCTCAGAACGCAGTATTTT. Encoded protein: CATRTRKLRTQYF. J is TRBJ2-3 and V is TRBV2, with 7 bases aligning to TRBD2. The junction had 13 bases not matched to a gene; V was cut back by 10 bases and J by 9 bases. Germline V lookup: CDR1 SNHLY, CDR2 FYNNEI. CDR3 length: 13 residues.

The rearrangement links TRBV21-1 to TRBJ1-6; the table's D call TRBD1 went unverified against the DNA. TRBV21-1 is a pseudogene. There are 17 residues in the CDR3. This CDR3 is CASSKRQDSSYNSPLHF. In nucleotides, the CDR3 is TGTGCCAGCAGCAAACGACAGGATAGCTCCTATAATTCACCCCTCCACTTT.